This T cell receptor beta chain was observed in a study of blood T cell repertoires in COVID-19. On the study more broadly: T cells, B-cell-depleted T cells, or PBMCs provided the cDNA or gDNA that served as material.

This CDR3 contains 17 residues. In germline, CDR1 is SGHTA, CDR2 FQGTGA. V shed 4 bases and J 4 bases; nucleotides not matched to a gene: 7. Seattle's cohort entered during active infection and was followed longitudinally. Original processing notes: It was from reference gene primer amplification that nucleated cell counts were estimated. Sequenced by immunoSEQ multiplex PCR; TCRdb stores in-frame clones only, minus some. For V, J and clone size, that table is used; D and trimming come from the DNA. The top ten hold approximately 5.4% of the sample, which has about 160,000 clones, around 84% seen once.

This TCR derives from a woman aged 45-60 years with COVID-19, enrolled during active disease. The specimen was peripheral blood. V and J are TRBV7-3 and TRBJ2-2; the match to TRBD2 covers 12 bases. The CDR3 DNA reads TGTGCCAGCAGCTACGGGACTAGCGGGTCCCTCACCGGGGAGCTGTTTTTT. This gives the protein CASSYGTSGSLTGELFF.